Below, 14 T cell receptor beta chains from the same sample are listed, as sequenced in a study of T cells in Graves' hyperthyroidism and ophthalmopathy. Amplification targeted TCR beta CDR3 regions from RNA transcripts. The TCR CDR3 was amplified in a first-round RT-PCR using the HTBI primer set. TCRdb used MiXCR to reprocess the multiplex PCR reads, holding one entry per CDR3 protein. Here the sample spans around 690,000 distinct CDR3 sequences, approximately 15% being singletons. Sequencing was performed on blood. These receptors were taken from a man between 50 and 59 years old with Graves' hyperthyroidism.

The CDR3 loop is CASSLIRPDSPLHF. CDR3 nucleotides: TGTGCCAGCAGCTTGATTCGGCCAGATTCACCCCTCCACTTT. This chain uses TRBV5-5 with TRBJ1-6; unclear D gene. V was pared by 1 base and J by 8 bases, with 10 bases between. This CDR3 region has 14 residues. Germline V gene lookup returns CDR1 SGHKS and CDR2 YYEKEE (reference sequence).

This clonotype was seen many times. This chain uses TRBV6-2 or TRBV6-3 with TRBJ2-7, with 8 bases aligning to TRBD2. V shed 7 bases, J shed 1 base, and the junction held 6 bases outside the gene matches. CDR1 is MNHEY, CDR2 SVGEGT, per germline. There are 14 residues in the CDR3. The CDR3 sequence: CASMGTSGSYEQYF. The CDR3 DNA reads TGTGCCAGCATGGGAACTAGCGGTTCCTACGAGCAGTACTTC.

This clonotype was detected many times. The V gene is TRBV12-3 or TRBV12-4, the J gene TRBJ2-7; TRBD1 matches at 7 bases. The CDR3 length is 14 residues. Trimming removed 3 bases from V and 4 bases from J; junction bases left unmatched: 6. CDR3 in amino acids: CASSFRDSLYEQYF. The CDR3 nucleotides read TGTGCCAGCAGTTTCAGGGACAGTCTTTACGAGCAGTACTTC.

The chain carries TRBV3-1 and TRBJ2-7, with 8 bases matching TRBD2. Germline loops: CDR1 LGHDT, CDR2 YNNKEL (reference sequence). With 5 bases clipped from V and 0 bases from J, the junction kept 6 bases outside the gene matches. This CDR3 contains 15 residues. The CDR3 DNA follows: TGTGCCAGCAGCTGGGCTAGCGGGCCCTCCTACGAGCAGTACTTC. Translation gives CASSWASGPSYEQYF.

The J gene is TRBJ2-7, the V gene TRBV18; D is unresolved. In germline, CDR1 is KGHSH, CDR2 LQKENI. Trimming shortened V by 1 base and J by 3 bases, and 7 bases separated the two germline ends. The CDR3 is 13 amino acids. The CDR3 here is CASSPQGNYEQYF. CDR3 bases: TGTGCCAGCTCACCACAGGGAAACTACGAGCAGTACTTC.

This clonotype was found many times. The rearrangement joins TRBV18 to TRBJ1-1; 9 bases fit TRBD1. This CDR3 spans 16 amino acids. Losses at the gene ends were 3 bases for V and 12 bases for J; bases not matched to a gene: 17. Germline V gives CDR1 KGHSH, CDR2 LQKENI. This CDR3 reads CASSPGQGQLRAITFF. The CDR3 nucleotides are TGTGCCAGCTCACCGGGACAGGGACAACTCCGGGCGATAACTTTCTTT.

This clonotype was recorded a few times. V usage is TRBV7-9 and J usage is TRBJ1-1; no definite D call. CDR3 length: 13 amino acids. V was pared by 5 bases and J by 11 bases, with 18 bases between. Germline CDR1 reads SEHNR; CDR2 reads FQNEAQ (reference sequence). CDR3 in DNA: TGTGCCAGCAGCGACTCCGGGATCTTAAGCGCTTTCTTT. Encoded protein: CASSDSGILSAFF.

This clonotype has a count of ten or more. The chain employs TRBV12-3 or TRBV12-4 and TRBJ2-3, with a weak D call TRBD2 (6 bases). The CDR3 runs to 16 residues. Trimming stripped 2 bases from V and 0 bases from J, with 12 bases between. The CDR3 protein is CASSLWASVSTDTQYF. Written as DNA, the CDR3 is TGTGCCAGCAGTTTATGGGCTAGCGTTAGCACAGATACGCAGTATTTT.

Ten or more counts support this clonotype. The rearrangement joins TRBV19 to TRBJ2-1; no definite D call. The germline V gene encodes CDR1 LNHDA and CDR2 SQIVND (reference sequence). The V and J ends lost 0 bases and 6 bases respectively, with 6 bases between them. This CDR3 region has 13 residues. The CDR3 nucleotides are TGTGCCAGTAGTATAGATCCGGCCAATGAGCAGTTCTTC. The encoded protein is CASSIDPANEQFF.

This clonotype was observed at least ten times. The CDR3 region is CASSYPVTEKLFF. CDR3 bases: TGTGCCAGCAGCTACCCCGTTACGGAAAAACTGTTTTTT. The J gene is TRBJ1-4, the V gene TRBV11-2; D gene uncertain. Trimming shortened V by 4 bases and J by 8 bases, and 11 bases separated the two germline ends. CDR1 and CDR2 (germline): SGHAT, FQNNGV. There are 13 residues in the CDR3.

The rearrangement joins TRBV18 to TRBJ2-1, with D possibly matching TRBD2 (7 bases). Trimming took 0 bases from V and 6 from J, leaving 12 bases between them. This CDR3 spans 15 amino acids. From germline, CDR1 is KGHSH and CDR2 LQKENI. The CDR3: CASSPPGGGSNEQFF. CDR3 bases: TGTGCCAGCTCACCACCGGGGGGGGGCTCCAATGAGCAGTTCTTC.

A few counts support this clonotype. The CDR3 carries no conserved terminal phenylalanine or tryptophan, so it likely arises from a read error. The CDR3 region is CAWTLQGRGQYL. CDR3 bases: TGTGCCTGGACCTTACAGGGGAGGGGGCAGTACCTC. This sequence joins TRBV30 and TRBJ2-7; D is tentatively TRBD1 or TRBD2 (7 bases each). Germline CDR1 and CDR2: GTSNPN and SVGIG (reference sequence). The CDR3 runs to 12 residues. V lost 4 bases, J lost 9 bases, and 16 bases lay in between.

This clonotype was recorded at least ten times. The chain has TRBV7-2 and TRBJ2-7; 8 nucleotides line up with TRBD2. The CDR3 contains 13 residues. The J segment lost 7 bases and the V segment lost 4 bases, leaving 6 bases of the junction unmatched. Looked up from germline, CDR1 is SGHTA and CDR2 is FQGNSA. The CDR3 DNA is TGTGCCAGCAGCTGGGCCCCTAGCGGGGAGCAGTACTTC. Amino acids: CASSWAPSGEQYF.

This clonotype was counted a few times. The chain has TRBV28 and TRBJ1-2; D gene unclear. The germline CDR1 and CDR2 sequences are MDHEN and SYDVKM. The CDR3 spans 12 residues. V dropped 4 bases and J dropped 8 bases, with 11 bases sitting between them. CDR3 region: CASSSTLRGYTF. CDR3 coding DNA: TGTGCCAGCAGTTCCACCCTCCGGGGCTACACCTTC.